The 2 T cell receptor beta chains given below trace back to one sample, sequenced in a study of control samples from healthy donors and cancer patients. Sequenced by immunoSEQ multiplex PCR; TCRdb stores in-frame clones only, minus some. The sample holds some 150,000 clones, approximately 96% seen once. The sample taken for sequencing was blood. The receptor set was obtained from a woman in her 30s in good health.

V usage is TRBV11-3 and J usage is TRBJ2-7; perhaps TRBD2 as D (6 bases). This CDR3 region has 15 residues. V lost 1 base and J lost 4, with 14 bases in between. Germline CDR1 is SGHNT and CDR2 is YENEEA. The CDR3 DNA reads as TGTGCCAGCAGCTTAGGCTGGAGGGGTGAATACGAGCAGTACTTC. This codes for CASSLGWRGEYEQYF.

The chain is built from TRBV28 and TRBJ1-1, with a tentative D call TRBD1 (5 bases). CDR3 length: 16 residues. V lost 2 bases to trimming and J lost 4 bases, with 17 bases between them. CDR1 and CDR2 from the germline V gene are MDHEN and SYDVKM. The CDR3 DNA reads TGTGCCAGCAGTTTACGCGGCACAGGCGGTACCACTGAAGCTTTCTTT. This translates into CASSLRGTGGTTEAFF.